These 19 T cell receptor beta chains were sequenced from one sample in a study of blood T cell repertoires in COVID-19. Sequencing was performed with immunoSEQ multiplex PCR; in TCRdb, only in-frame clones are kept and a portion is missing. The sample records roughly 270,000 clones, 85% being singletons. Sequenced sample: PBMCs or T cells enriched from blood (not recorded which). The origin of the receptors is a woman aged 45-60 years who had recovered from COVID-19.

On this clone: It may be a read error: a sequence one base away is much more abundant. The chain couples TRBV7-8 to TRBJ1-1, with 10 bases matching TRBD1. The J segment lost 1 base and the V segment lost 4 bases, leaving 0 bases of the junction unmatched. CDR1 SGHVS and CDR2 FQNEAQ come from the germline V gene. This CDR3 is 14 amino acids long. CDR3 region: CASSWDRGNTEAFF. The CDR3, as DNA: TGTGCCAGCAGCTGGGACAGGGGGAACACTGAAGCTTTCTTT.

The V gene is TRBV18, the J gene TRBJ2-2; 9 positions agree with TRBD2. After removal of 2 bases from V and 5 bases from J, the junction contained 15 bases not matched to a gene. The germline gives CDR1 KGHSH, CDR2 LQKENI. The CDR3 length is 19 residues. The CDR3 loop is CASSPNLVTSGGETGELFF. The CDR3 DNA sequence: TGTGCCAGCTCACCAAACCTCGTGACTAGCGGAGGGGAGACCGGGGAGCTGTTTTTT.

CDR3 sequence (DNA): TGTGCCAGTTCGGACATCTCTGGAAACACCATATATTTT. Translated, it gives CASSDISGNTIYF. The V call is TRBV19, the J call TRBJ1-3, with D perhaps matching TRBD1 (5 bases). Germline CDR1 LNHDA, CDR2 SQIVND (reference sequence). This CDR3 region has 13 residues. V gave up 8 bases and J gave up 0 bases, with 8 bases separating them.

V usage is TRBV18 and J usage is TRBJ2-1, with TRBD2 matching over 10 bases. The CDR3 has 17 amino acids. Per germline, CDR1 KGHSH and CDR2 LQKENI. V lost 2 bases to trimming and J lost 6 bases; unmatched junction nucleotides: 10. This CDR3 is CASSPIGASSGGNEQFF. The CDR3 region has the DNA TGTGCCAGCTCACCAATTGGTGCGTCTAGCGGGGGCAATGAGCAGTTCTTC.

V gene TRBV19 combines with J gene TRBJ1-1; a weak D match, TRBD1 (5 bases). Germline CDR1 reads LNHDA; CDR2 reads SQIVND (reference sequence). V was trimmed by 6 bases and J by 1 base, leaving 12 bases between them. The CDR3 spans 14 residues. CDR3 bases: TGTGCCAGTAGAGTCCAGGGAACGAACACTGAAGCTTTCTTT. Translating gives CASRVQGTNTEAFF.

J is TRBJ2-6 and V is TRBV5-8, with no clear D. Trimming removed 0 bases at V and 0 bases at J, with 4 bases between. This CDR3 has 15 amino acids. CDR1 and CDR2 (germline): SGHTS, YDEGEE. This CDR3 reads CASSLGGSGANVLTF. The CDR3 coding sequence is TGTGCCAGCAGCTTGGGAGGCTCTGGGGCCAACGTCCTGACTTTC. Full variable domain (remainder filled in from reference TRBV5-8 and TRBJ2-6): EAGVTQSPTHLIKTRGQQATLRCSPISGHTSVYWYQQALGLGLQFLLWYDEGEERNRGNFPPRFSGRQFPNYSSELNVNALELEDSALYLCASSLGGSGANVLTFGAGSRLTVL.

The chain couples TRBV9 to TRBJ2-6; D possibly corresponds to TRBD1 (5 bases). Germline CDR1 is SGDLS and CDR2 is YYNGEE. The CDR3 spans 15 residues. The ends were cut back, 4 bases at V and 0 bases at J, with 8 bases in the middle. CDR3 protein: CASSPGISGANVLTF. CDR3 bases: TGTGCCAGCAGCCCAGGGATCTCTGGGGCCAACGTCCTGACTTTC.

The chain joins TRBV10-2 to TRBJ2-5, with TRBD2 identical over 8 bases. Per germline, CDR1 WSHSY and CDR2 SAAADI. Trimming removed 6 bases from V and 6 bases from J; junction bases left unmatched: 12. CDR3 length: 15 amino acids. CDR3 in amino acids: CASRDPGKRGKTQYF. The CDR3 DNA sequence: TGCGCCAGCAGGGATCCCGGGAAGCGGGGGAAGACCCAGTACTTC.

This clone was detected only once. This chain connects TRBV4-3 to TRBJ2-7, with 9 bases aligning to TRBD1. This CDR3 contains 14 residues. The V and J ends lost 4 bases and 4 bases, in that order; junction bases with no gene match: 5. CDR1 and CDR2 (germline): LGHNA, YSLEER. CDR3 coding DNA: TGCGCCAGCAGCCTCGGACAGGGGAAATACGAGCAGTACTTC. This sequence encodes CASSLGQGKYEQYF.

On this clone: This could be a read error, since a much larger clone is one nucleotide away. This chain joins TRBV27 and TRBJ2-3; no firm D call. V lost 6 bases and J lost 0, with 4 bases in between. The CDR3 extends over 12 amino acids. Germline CDR1 and CDR2: MNHEY and SMNVEV (reference sequence). CDR3 sequence (DNA): TGTGCCAGCAGCCATAGCACAGATACGCAGTATTTT. It is translated as CASSHSTDTQYF.

The V gene is TRBV13, the J gene TRBJ2-7; possibly TRBD1 for D (5 bases). Germline V lookup: CDR1 PRHDT, CDR2 FYEKMQ (reference sequence). V was trimmed by 5 bases and J by 0 bases, leaving 17 bases between them. The CDR3 spans 16 residues. The CDR3 region has the DNA TGTGCCAGCAGCGGAAAGCGCAGGGTAAGCTCCTACGAGCAGTACTTC. This encodes CASSGKRRVSSYEQYF.

This clone was recorded once. The chain employs TRBV7-9 and TRBJ2-1; 7 nucleotides align to TRBD1. Germline assignment: CDR1 SEHNR and CDR2 FQNEAQ (reference sequence). Trimming at V came to 3 bases and at J to 3 bases, leaving 5 bases not matched to a gene. CDR3 length equals 15 residues. The CDR3 is CASSLSGTVYNEQFF. The CDR3 DNA follows: TGTGCCAGCAGCTTGTCCGGGACAGTCTACAATGAGCAGTTCTTC.

The rearrangement links TRBV18 to TRBJ2-7; TRBD1 aligns across 7 bases. Losses at the gene ends were 4 bases for V and 2 bases for J; bases not matched to a gene: 5. Germline V lookup: CDR1 KGHSH, CDR2 LQKENI. The CDR3 totals 14 residues. The CDR3 DNA reads TGTGCCAGCTCACTTACGGGACAGCCCTACGAGCAGTACTTC. It specifies CASSLTGQPYEQYF.

This chain uses TRBV7-9 with TRBJ2-1; D may be TRBD2 (5 bases). The CDR3 extends over 16 amino acids. Trimming cost V 4 bases and J 7 bases, with 20 bases left between them. Looked up from germline, CDR1 is SEHNR and CDR2 is FQNEAQ (reference sequence). CDR3 nucleotide sequence: TGTGCCAGCAGCTCCCCCCCAGCGGCTCCTCGAAATGAGCAGTTCTTC. Translated: CASSSPPAAPRNEQFF.

J is TRBJ2-2 and V is TRBV15, with 7 bases lining up with TRBD1. Trimming removed 0 bases from V and 6 bases from J; junction bases left unmatched: 7. Germline values: CDR1 LNHNV, CDR2 YYDKDF (reference sequence). The CDR3 is 16 amino acids. The CDR3 DNA reads TGTGCCACCAGCAGAGAAGAGGGGGCTTTCTCCGGGGAGCTGTTTTTT. Amino acids: CATSREEGAFSGELFF.

This clone turned up a few times. This chain uses TRBV6-5 with TRBJ1-2, with D perhaps TRBD1 (6 bases). Deletions cut 8 bases from V and 0 bases from J, with 16 bases between. Germline CDR1 is MNHEY and CDR2 is SVGAGI. The CDR3 has 15 residues. CDR3 amino acids: CASSFDRKTNYGYTF. The CDR3 nucleotides are TGTGCCAGCTCTTTTGACAGGAAAACTAACTATGGCTACACCTTC.

This sequence joins TRBV5-5 and TRBJ2-7; 7 positions agree with TRBD1. The CDR3 runs to 14 residues. Germline V lookup: CDR1 SGHKS, CDR2 YYEKEE (reference sequence). V lost 0 bases to trimming and J lost 5 bases; unmatched junction nucleotides: 5. This chain's CDR3 is CASSLVGGDDEQYF. The CDR3 DNA reads as TGTGCCAGCAGCTTGGTAGGGGGCGACGACGAGCAGTACTTC.

A remark on this clone: An end of the junction does not agree with germline; a read error may underlie this. The chain has TRBV5-1 and TRBJ2-6; possible D gene TRBD1, 6 bases. The CDR3 is made up of 18 amino acids. CDR1 and CDR2 from the germline V gene are SGHRS and YFSETQ. This CDR3 reads CASTLNVQGQAGANVLTF. The CDR3 DNA sequence: TGCGCCAGCACCTTGAACGTACAGGGTCAAGCTGGGGCCAACGTCCTGACTTTC.

This clone came up once. The chain joins TRBV28 to TRBJ1-1, with D possibly matching TRBD1 (6 bases). Germline CDR1 reads MDHEN; CDR2 reads SYDVKM. The CDR3 is made up of 13 amino acids. Trimming removed 2 bases at V and 2 bases at J, with 6 bases between. CDR3 amino acids: CASSLGTNTEAFF. The CDR3 nucleotides are TGTGCCAGCAGTTTAGGGACAAACACTGAAGCTTTCTTT.